A single sample is the source of the 14 T cell receptor beta chains below, sequenced in a study of blood T cell repertoires in COVID-19. Generated by immunoSEQ multiplex PCR, the TCRdb table keeps only in-frame clones and is missing some. This table holds 150,000 to 160,000 clones, 75% to 85% found once. Material: peripheral blood. The receptor set was obtained from a man in his fifties or sixties with acute or convalescent COVID-19.

The chain has TRBV19 and TRBJ2-7, with a weak D call TRBD2 (6 bases). This CDR3 is built from 15 residues. V lost 1 base and J 1 base, leaving 11 bases between the germline ends. Germline-derived CDR1 and CDR2 are LNHDA and SQIVND (reference sequence). CDR3 region: CASSIVAERSYEQYF. The CDR3 bases are TGTGCCAGTAGTATAGTAGCGGAGCGATCCTACGAGCAGTACTTC.

The CDR3 coding sequence is TGTGCCAGCAGCTTGGGACAGGGAAGGATGTACGAGCAGTACTTC. It is translated as CASSLGQGRMYEQYF. The chain employs TRBV5-5 and TRBJ2-7; 7 bases agree with TRBD1. J was trimmed by 4 bases and V by 0 bases; bases with no gene match: 7. Germline CDR1 is SGHKS and CDR2 is YYEKEE (reference sequence). This CDR3 region has 15 residues.

This chain joins TRBV4-3 and TRBJ2-3; TRBD1 matches 7 bases. Germline V gene lookup returns CDR1 LGHNA and CDR2 YSLEER. The V gene end was trimmed by 5 bases and the J gene end by 2 bases; junction bases not matched to a gene: 7. CDR3 size: 15 residues. This CDR3 is CASSFRGFNTDTQYF. The CDR3 nucleotides read TGCGCCAGCAGCTTCAGGGGGTTTAACACAGATACGCAGTATTTT.

This chain uses TRBV30 with TRBJ2-1; 8 bases are shared with TRBD2. Germline values: CDR1 GTSNPN, CDR2 SVGIG (reference sequence). The CDR3 is 13 residues long. V was clipped by 2 bases and J by 7 bases; unmatched bases: 4. This CDR3 reads CAWSSRLANEQFF. The CDR3 nucleotides are TGTGCCTGGAGTTCCAGACTAGCGAATGAGCAGTTCTTC. The whole variable domain, filled in from reference TRBV30 and TRBJ2-1, reads SQTIHQWPATLVQPVGSPLSLECTVEGTSNPNLYWYRQAAGRGLQLLFYSVGIGQISSEVPQNLSASRPQDRQFILSSKKLLLSDSGFYLCAWSSRLANEQFFGPGTRLTVL.

The chain carries TRBV5-6 and TRBJ2-5; TRBD1 matches at 7 bases. V lost 5 bases, J lost 5 bases, and 12 bases stayed unmatched. Germline V gene sequence: CDR1 SGHDT, CDR2 YYEEEE. The CDR3 runs to 15 residues. CDR3 residues: CASRNSQGSRETQYF. DNA of the CDR3: TGTGCCAGCAGAAACTCACAGGGGTCCCGGGAGACCCAGTACTTC. The whole variable domain, remainder taken from reference TRBV5-6 and TRBJ2-5, is DAGVTQSPTHLIKTRGQQVTLRCSPKSGHDTVSWYQQALGQGPQFIFQYYEEEERQRGNFPDRFSGHQFPNYSSELNVNALLLGDSALYLCASRNSQGSRETQYFGPGTRLLVL.

This clone has only a few counts. The gene calls are TRBV3-1 (or the pseudogene TRBV3-2) and TRBJ2-2; possibly TRBD2 for D (5 bases). The V gene lost 1 base and the J gene lost 8 bases, with 14 bases spanning the gap. The germline V gene has CDR1 LGHDT and CDR2 YNNKEL (reference sequence). The CDR3 is 15 residues long. The CDR3 spells CASSQGTRRGGELFF. CDR3 DNA sequence: TGTGCCAGCAGCCAAGGGACCCGGAGAGGGGGGGAGCTGTTTTTT.

A remark on this clone: Possible read error: a much larger clone is one base away. The chain combines TRBV11-1 with TRBJ1-1, with TRBD1 as a possible D gene (5 bases). V shed 3 bases and J shed 2 bases, with 7 bases lying between them. The germline V gene encodes CDR1 SGHAT and CDR2 FQDESV (reference sequence). The CDR3 spans 13 residues. The CDR3 DNA follows: TGTGCCAGCAGCTTGACAGACAACACTGAAGCTTTCTTT. Protein: CASSLTDNTEAFF.

The chain employs TRBV5-5 and TRBJ2-2; D may be TRBD2 (6 bases). The V end was cut by 2 bases, the J end by 6 bases, with 8 bases between. Germline assignment: CDR1 SGHKS and CDR2 YYEKEE (reference sequence). This CDR3 comprises 13 residues. The CDR3 coding sequence is TGTGCCAGCAGCTTCGGCGGGGCCGGGGAGCTGTTTTTT. The encoded protein is CASSFGGAGELFF.

The chain has TRBV6-2 or TRBV6-3 and TRBJ2-7, with TRBD2 matching over 12 bases. V lost 5 bases and J lost 0; bases outside the gene matches: 8. The CDR3 is made up of 17 amino acids. CDR1 is MNHEY and CDR2 is SVGEGT in the germline V gene. CDR3 loop: CASSKSSGRARSYEQYF. The CDR3 coding sequence is TGTGCCAGCAGTAAATCTAGCGGGAGGGCCCGCTCCTACGAGCAGTACTTC.

The chain recombines TRBV19 with TRBJ1-1; TRBD1 aligns across 8 bases. Trimming cost V 6 bases and J 3 bases; bases outside gene matches: 3. The CDR3 length is 13 residues. From germline, CDR1 is LNHDA and CDR2 SQIVND (reference sequence). Written as DNA, the CDR3 is TGTGCCAGTAGCGAACAGGGGGACACTGAAGCTTTCTTT. Translated: CASSEQGDTEAFF.

The chain joins TRBV19 to TRBJ1-1; TRBD1 agrees at 7 bases. There are 15 residues in the CDR3. After removal of 4 bases from V and 6 bases from J, the junction contained 11 bases not matched to a gene. Germline CDR1 LNHDA, CDR2 SQIVND (reference sequence). CDR3 nucleotide sequence: TGTGCCAGTAGTAGGAAAGACAGGGTGGGCCCTGAAGCTTTCTTT. Amino acid sequence: CASSRKDRVGPEAFF.

V usage is TRBV14 and J usage is TRBJ2-7; D call uncertain. Trimming took off 1 base at V and 5 bases at J, with 15 bases between the two ends. The CDR3 has 15 amino acids. Germline V gene data show CDR1 as SGHDN and CDR2 as FVKESK. CDR3 sequence: CASSQVGVGGNEQYF. The CDR3 nucleotides read TGTGCCAGCAGCCAAGTCGGCGTCGGCGGCAACGAGCAGTACTTC.

As concerns this clone: Other DNA sequences in the sample encode the same CDR3. This chain connects TRBV18 to TRBJ2-5, with D possibly being TRBD1 (5 bases). The CDR3 is 15 amino acids. V lost 3 bases and J lost 1, with 12 bases in between. Germline V lookup: CDR1 KGHSH, CDR2 LQKENI. The CDR3 region is CASSPIQGSQETQYF. The CDR3 DNA follows: TGTGCCAGCTCACCCATCCAGGGAAGCCAAGAGACCCAGTACTTC.

CDR3: CASSRQGTPYEQYF. In nucleotides, the CDR3 is TGTGCCAGCAGCCGTCAGGGAACCCCCTACGAGCAGTACTTC. The chain joins TRBV9 to TRBJ2-7, with D tentatively TRBD1 (5 bases). The CDR3 has 14 residues. In germline, CDR1 is SGDLS, CDR2 YYNGEE. V was cut by 4 bases and J by 2 bases, with 13 bases left in between.